The present T cell receptor beta chain was sequenced within a study of PD-1 blockade in classical Hodgkin lymphoma. V lost 4 bases and J lost 1; bases outside the gene matches: 3. This CDR3 comprises 13 residues. Germline CDR1 is SQVTM and CDR2 is ANQGSEA. Assay used: immunoSEQ multiplex PCR; TCRdb lists only in-frame clones, some missing. The data contain 90,000 or so clones, approximately 78% of them seen just once; the ten biggest clones take up roughly 10%. The time point was: cycle 4 day 1 (C4D1), after 5 to 7 weeks of nivolumab. With no exception, relapse followed autologous stem cell transplantation in all patients, and brentuximab vedotin exposure varied.

The sample was peripheral blood mononuclear cells (PBMCs), taken before the fourth cycle of nivolumab. The chain joins TRBV29-1 to TRBJ1-1; 7 bases are a match to TRBD1. The clonotype was recovered from a human donor with classical Hodgkin lymphoma. The CDR3 here is CSVGRQGNTEAFF. The CDR3 coding sequence is TGCAGCGTTGGGCGACAGGGGAACACTGAAGCTTTCTTT. Variable domain in full (rest from reference TRBV29-1 and TRBJ1-1): SAVISQKPSRDICQRGTSLTIQCQVDSQVTMMFWYRQQPGQSLTLIATANQGSEATYESGFVIDKFPISRPNLTFSTLTVSNMSPEDSSIYLCSVGRQGNTEAFFGQGTRLTVV.